These 8 T cell receptor beta chains were sequenced from one sample in a study of T cell responses to AZD1222 COVID-19 vaccine. Sequencing was performed with immunoSEQ multiplex PCR; in TCRdb, only in-frame clones are kept and a portion is missing. The sample holds 70,000 to 95,000 clones, approximately 90% seen once. This sample comprised peripheral blood, obtained 28 days after the second AZD1222 dose. The receptors stem from an adult who received the AZD1222 COVID-19 vaccine.

The chain couples TRBV18 to TRBJ1-3; possibly TRBD1 for D (6 bases). The CDR3 spans 16 residues. CDR1 is KGHSH and CDR2 is LQKENI in the germline V gene. V gave up 5 bases and J gave up 0 bases, with 14 bases separating them. CDR3 loop: CASSVSDRSSGNTIYF. The CDR3 bases are TGTGCCAGCTCAGTGAGCGACAGGAGCTCTGGAAACACCATATATTTT.

The chain recombines TRBV10-3 with TRBJ2-7, with 7 nucleotides matching TRBD2. The CDR3 spans 14 residues. V lost 0 bases to trimming and J lost 2 bases; unmatched junction nucleotides: 1. The germline V gene encodes CDR1 ENHRY and CDR2 SYGVKD. The CDR3 reads CAISESGLTYEQYF. CDR3 sequence (DNA): TGTGCCATCAGTGAGTCGGGACTAACCTACGAGCAGTACTTC.

The chain links TRBV4-3 to TRBJ2-7, with D possibly TRBD2 on 6 matching bases. CDR1 is LGHNA and CDR2 is YSLEER in the germline V gene. Trimming cost V 0 bases and J 6 bases, with 15 bases left between them. The CDR3 sequence is 15 residues long. The CDR3 DNA follows: TGCGCCAGCAGCCAAGAGGGCGGGACCTGGACCGAGCAGTACTTC. Its protein is CASSQEGGTWTEQYF.

This clone was detected once. The chain carries TRBV6-2 or TRBV6-3 and TRBJ2-7; 8 nucleotides line up with TRBD2. This CDR3 is built from 17 residues. Unmatched junction bases numbered 9, after V lost 2 bases and J lost 0 bases. CDR1 is MNHEY and CDR2 is SVGEGT in the germline V gene. This CDR3 is CASSYGGSGRSSYEQYF. The CDR3 coding sequence is TGTGCCAGCAGTTACGGGGGAAGCGGGAGAAGCTCCTACGAGCAGTACTTC.

The V call is TRBV7-2, the J call TRBJ2-7, with no clear D. The length of the CDR3 is 12 residues. V was cut by 4 bases and J by 0 bases, with 4 bases left in between. CDR1 and CDR2 (germline): SGHTA, FQGNSA. CDR3 nucleotides: TGTGCCAGCAGCTCCAGCTCCTACGAGCAGTACTTC. It codes for CASSSSSYEQYF.

The CDR3 DNA reads TGTGCCAGCAGGAGGGATCGGGACAGATACTATGGCTACACCTTC. It yields the protein CASRRDRDRYYGYTF. The genes are TRBV6-5 and TRBJ1-2; 7 bases are shared with TRBD1. Germline V gene lookup returns CDR1 MNHEY and CDR2 SVGAGI. V trimming: 6 bases; J trimming: 3 bases; junction bases outside the gene matches: 10. The CDR3 has 15 residues.

The chain has TRBV29-1 and TRBJ1-2; 9 positions agree with TRBD1. The CDR3 sequence is 12 residues long. Germline V gene data show CDR1 as SQVTM and CDR2 as ANQGSEA. V shed 5 bases and J 5 bases; nucleotides not matched to a gene: 3. CDR3 nucleotides: TGCAGCGTTCTGGGGACAGGGTATGGCTACACCTTC. Its translation is CSVLGTGYGYTF.

The CDR3: CSVEPQGEAADTQYF. The CDR3 DNA is TGCAGCGTTGAACCTCAGGGGGAGGCGGCAGATACGCAGTATTTT. The chain recombines TRBV29-1 with TRBJ2-3, with a weak D call TRBD1 (7 bases). Trimming pared 2 bases from V and 4 bases from J, leaving 16 bases between. Looked up from germline, CDR1 is SQVTM and CDR2 is ANQGSEA. This CDR3 has 15 amino acids.